This T cell receptor beta chain was identified during a study of T cells expressing NK-cell markers. Whole-study context: Just one sequenced donor of eight was HCMV-seronegative, while seven were seropositive.

Germline V lookup: CDR1 SGHTA, CDR2 FQGNSA. The CDR3 loop spans 15 amino acids. Scientists made TCR beta cDNA using 5'RACE template switching with UMIs. Using the 5' RACE reads, TCRdb records one entry per CDR3 protein without DNA. This table holds roughly 150,000 distinct CDR3 sequences. This TCR derives from a woman between 18 and 70 years old in good health. Sequenced input: blood T cells: a sorted CD56 or NKG2C T cell subset, CD4+ or CD8+ T cells, or bulk PBMC T cells (not recorded which). This chain uses TRBV7-2 with TRBJ1-1; TCRdb calls TRBD1, which cannot be checked without DNA. This CDR3 reads CASSLLGQGTSEAFF.